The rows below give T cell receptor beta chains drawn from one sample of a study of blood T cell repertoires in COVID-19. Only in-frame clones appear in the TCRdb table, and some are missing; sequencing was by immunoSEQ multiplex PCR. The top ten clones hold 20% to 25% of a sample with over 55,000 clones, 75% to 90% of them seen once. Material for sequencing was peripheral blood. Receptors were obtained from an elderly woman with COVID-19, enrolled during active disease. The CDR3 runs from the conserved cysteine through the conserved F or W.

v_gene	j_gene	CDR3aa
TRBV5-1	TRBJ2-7	CASSLSGQLYEQYF
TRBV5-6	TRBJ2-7	CASTREDPAYEQYF
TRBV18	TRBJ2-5	CASSPQPGALLQETQYF
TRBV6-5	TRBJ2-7	CASCLSSANYEQYF
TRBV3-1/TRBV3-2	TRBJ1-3	CASSPRQGATSGNTIYF
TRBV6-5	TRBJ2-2	CASDRGNTGELFF
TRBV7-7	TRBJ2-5	CASKPGTSGAQETQYF
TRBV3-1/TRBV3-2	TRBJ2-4	CASSLTSGAAKNIQYF
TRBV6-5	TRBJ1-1	CASRRTGNTEAFF
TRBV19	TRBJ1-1	CASSPDVRGGDTEAFF
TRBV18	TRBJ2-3	CASSPKTRATDTQYF
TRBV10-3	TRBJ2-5	CAISVRGEAETQYF
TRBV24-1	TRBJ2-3	CATSDFPGQGCTDTQYF
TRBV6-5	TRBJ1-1	CASSYSRTGIDTEAFF
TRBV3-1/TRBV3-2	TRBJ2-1	CASSPQGASSYNEQFF
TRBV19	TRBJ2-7	CASSIDGGFEQYF
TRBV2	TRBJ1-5	CASFQGGNQPQHF
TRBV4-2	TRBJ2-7	CASSQGPDRGGHEQYF
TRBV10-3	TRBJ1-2	CAITTTGTGGYTF
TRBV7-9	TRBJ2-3	CASSGGDTQYF
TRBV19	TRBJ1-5	CASRQGESQPQHF
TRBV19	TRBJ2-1	CASSTQLAGGYNEQFF
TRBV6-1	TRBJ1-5	CASSESGGNQPQHF
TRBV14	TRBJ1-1	CASSRDSGVDTEAFF
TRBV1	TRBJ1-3	CTSSPQGAGNTIYF
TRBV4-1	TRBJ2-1	CASSQVGQGGYEQFF
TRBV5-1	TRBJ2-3	CASSLVGQTDTQYF
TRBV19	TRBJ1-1	CASSIPQGWAEAFF
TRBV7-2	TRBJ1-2	CASSSQGTRNYGYTF
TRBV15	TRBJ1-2	CATSRVASGGYTF
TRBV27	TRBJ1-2	CASSPSLGIGYTF
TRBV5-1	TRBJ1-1	CASSRRTGGIDTEAFF
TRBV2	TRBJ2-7	CATASGGAVYEQYF
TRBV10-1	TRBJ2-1	CASSTSSYNEQFF
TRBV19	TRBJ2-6	CASTSTFSGANVLTF
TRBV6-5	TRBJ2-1	CASRGAGYNEQFF
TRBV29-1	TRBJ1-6	CSVEASAGSPLHF
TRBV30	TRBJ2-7	CAWREGRSYEQYF
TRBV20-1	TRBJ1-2	CRLSWEGGYTF
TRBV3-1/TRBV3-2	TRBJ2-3	CASSQRTGLPTDTQYF
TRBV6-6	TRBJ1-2	CASSPRQGYGYTF
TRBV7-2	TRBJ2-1	CASSLVRNEQFF
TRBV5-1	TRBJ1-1	CASSREGRTNTEAFF
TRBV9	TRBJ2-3	CASSPDLSSGGADTQYF
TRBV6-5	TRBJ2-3	CASKRTGLSTDTQYF
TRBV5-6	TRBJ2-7	CASSDAGGGYEQYF
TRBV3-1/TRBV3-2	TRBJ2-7	CASSRRLAGDSSYEQYF
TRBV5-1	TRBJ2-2	CASSPGTGIGSGELFF
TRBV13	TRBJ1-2	CASRLRTGGSGYTF
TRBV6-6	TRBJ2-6	CASSPPGLGVLGGANVLTF
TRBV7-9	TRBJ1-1	CAGRGQMNTEAFF
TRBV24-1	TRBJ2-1	CATGDGPYNEQFF
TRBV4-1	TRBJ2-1	CANTGLVYNEQFF
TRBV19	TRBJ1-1	CASSITLGQEAFF
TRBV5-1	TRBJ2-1	CASSLAPGLADNEQFF